This T cell receptor (beta chain) was observed in a study of blood T cell repertoires in COVID-19. Across the study: From the United States, Italy and Spain came samples of acute and convalescent COVID-19.

Methods used by the authors: From reference gene primer amplification, estimates of nucleated cell counts were derived. Profiled with immunoSEQ multiplex PCR; TCRdb holds only in-frame clones, not every one. From that table come the V and J calls and clone size; the DNA was used to work out D and trimming. Found here are roughly 80,000 clones, around four fifths of them singletons; the top ten hold 9.9%. The CDR3 totals 14 residues. The junction had 7 bases not matched to a gene; V was cut back by 6 bases and J by 8 bases. Germline CDR1 is MNHEY and CDR2 is SVGAGI. V usage is TRBV6-5 and J usage is TRBJ2-1, with 10 bases fitting TRBD1. The sequencing sample was made of peripheral blood. This sequence originates from a human donor in a cohort sampled during active COVID-19. The CDR3 DNA is TGTGCCAGCAGAAGCCGGGACAGGGGAGATGAGCAGTTCTTC. This gives the protein CASRSRDRGDEQFF.